Included here is one TCR beta chain sequence, with context. Its specificity is not known. The sample comes from a study of cytomegalovirus exposure and HLA in healthy donors. Study details: The 120 validation repertoires were produced on the same platform as the 670 or so repertoires of the first cohort. This was reported in a later analysis. Study conclusions and caveats: TCR beta chains numbering some 160 were designated cytomegalovirus-associated.

TCRdb keeps only in-frame clones here, not all; method: immunoSEQ multiplex PCR. The sample lists about 160,000 clones, over 85% occurring once. These donors were members of the roughly 110-subject validation cohort, a group separate from the roughly 670-subject first cohort. The germline CDR1 and CDR2 sequences are SGHAT and FQNNGV. This CDR3 spans 13 amino acids. V was clipped by 7 bases and J by 0 bases, with 10 bases between them. The receptor's source is a woman aged 18 to 35 in good health and CMV-seropositive. The source material was PBMCs. The V and J genes are TRBV11-2 and TRBJ2-7; D ambiguous. CDR3 residues: CASTLRLSYEQYF. In DNA, the CDR3 is TGTGCCAGCACCCTCAGACTCTCCTACGAGCAGTACTTC.